A single sample is the source of the 22 T cell receptor beta chains below, sequenced in a study of T cells after yellow fever vaccination. MiXCR was run by TCRdb on the 5' RACE reads, yielding one entry per CDR3 protein. Among around 330,000 distinct CDR3 sequences, approximately 3.8% were seen once, and the ten largest hold about 25%. The sample here was PBMCs, taken on the day of the yellow fever booster vaccination. These receptors all stem from a man aged 18 to 29 who received the YFV17D yellow fever vaccine.

The table lists this clonotype with many counts. The chain has TRBV28 and TRBJ2-5; perhaps TRBD2 as D (6 bases). V lost 8 bases, J lost 1 base, and 11 bases lay in between. The CDR3 extends over 13 amino acids. Germline values: CDR1 MDHEN, CDR2 SYDVKM. DNA of the CDR3: TGTGCCAGCGCGGGGAGCCCCCAAGAGACCCAGTACTTC. Its translation is CASAGSPQETQYF.

The V gene is TRBV5-1, the J gene TRBJ1-2; TRBD1 agrees at 7 bases. Germline values: CDR1 SGHRS, CDR2 YFSETQ. The CDR3 is made up of 15 amino acids. The trim removed 2 bases at V and 3 bases at J, leaving 7 bases unmatched. Here the CDR3 DNA reads TGCGCCAGCAGCTTCGGGGACAGAGTCGACTATGGCTACACCTTC. Encoded protein: CASSFGDRVDYGYTF.

This sequence joins TRBV10-3 and TRBJ1-1; weak D call: TRBD1 (6 bases). Trimming cost V 0 bases and J 6 bases, with 14 bases left between them. Germline V lookup: CDR1 ENHRY, CDR2 SYGVKD. The CDR3 is made up of 15 amino acids. The CDR3 sequence: CAISESGAGRAEAFF. The CDR3 DNA reads TGTGCCATCAGTGAGTCGGGGGCAGGGCGGGCTGAAGCTTTCTTT.

The chain couples TRBV25-1 to TRBJ2-7; D uncertain. The CDR3 has 13 residues. Germline CDR1 is MGHDK and CDR2 is SYGVNS. The germline V and J ends were trimmed by 2 bases and 3 bases, with 8 bases remaining between them. CDR3 sequence reads: CASSERSGYEQYF. As DNA, the CDR3 is TGTGCCAGCAGTGAACGCAGTGGCTACGAGCAGTACTTC.

In this sample, this clonotype turned up many times. The rearrangement links TRBV12-3 or TRBV12-4 to TRBJ2-3, with D unresolved. The CDR3 length is 13 residues. V was clipped by 5 bases and J by 4 bases, with 10 bases between them. Here the CDR3 DNA reads TGTGCCAGCAGTCTCATACCACCAGATACGCAGTATTTT. Amino acid sequence: CASSLIPPDTQYF.

The rearrangement joins TRBV12-3 or TRBV12-4 to TRBJ2-1, with a tentative D call TRBD1 (6 bases). CDR3 length: 14 amino acids. V gave up 5 bases and J gave up 4 bases, with 12 bases separating them. For the CDR3, the DNA is TGTGCCAGCAGTCCCGGGACACAGTACAATGAGCAGTTCTTC. This translates into CASSPGTQYNEQFF.

This chain joins TRBV4-1 and TRBJ2-1; TRBD2 matches at 8 bases. The CDR3 runs 15 residues. Germline CDR1 and CDR2: MGHRA and YSYEKL. J lost 10 bases, V lost 4 bases, and 12 bases had no gene match. CDR3 nucleotides: TGCGCCAGCAGCCGAACAACGGGGGGGCCAGGGGAGCAGTTCTTC. It yields the protein CASSRTTGGPGEQFF.

The table lists this clonotype with many counts. The chain links TRBV12-3 or TRBV12-4 to TRBJ2-3; the match to TRBD2 covers 13 bases. V lost 5 bases and J lost 2; bases outside the gene matches: 1. CDR3 length equals 15 residues. CDR3 nucleotide sequence: TGTGCCAGCAGTGGGACTAGCGGGAACACAGATACGCAGTATTTT. This codes for CASSGTSGNTDTQYF.

The gene calls are TRBV12-3 or TRBV12-4 and TRBJ2-1; D call uncertain. The CDR3 sequence is 13 residues long. The V end lost 7 bases, the J end lost 4 bases, and 11 bases lay between the germline ends. CDR3 sequence: CASTERTYNEQFF. The CDR3 DNA sequence: TGTGCCAGCACCGAGAGGACGTACAATGAGCAGTTCTTC.

This clonotype was recorded a few times. V gene TRBV6-5 combines with J gene TRBJ2-4, with D possibly matching TRBD1 (5 bases). CDR3 size: 15 residues. Looked up from germline, CDR1 is MNHEY and CDR2 is SVGAGI. The V end was cut by 6 bases, the J end by 4 bases, with 16 bases between. Written as DNA, the CDR3 is TGTGCCAGCAGAGTACAGGCCGCCGGAAAAAACATTCAGTACTTC. This codes for CASRVQAAGKNIQYF.

This clonotype has a count of ten or more. The rearrangement uses TRBV5-1 and TRBJ2-1, with D possibly being TRBD2 (5 bases). The CDR3 totals 16 residues. Trimming cost V 4 bases and J 8 bases, with 22 bases left between them. In germline, CDR1 is SGHRS, CDR2 YFSETQ. CDR3 DNA sequence: TGCGCCAGCAGCCCCACCCCGGGGTCAGCTAGGGATGAGCAGTTCTTC. It codes for CASSPTPGSARDEQFF.

The chain carries TRBV28 and TRBJ1-1; tentatively, D is TRBD1 (5 bases). Germline V gene data show CDR1 as MDHEN and CDR2 as SYDVKM. The CDR3 sequence is 13 residues long. The V end lost 10 bases, the J end lost 7 bases, and 19 bases lay between the germline ends. The DNA of the CDR3 is TGTGCCACCGTTTACGACAGCGGGGATGAAGCTTTCTTT. Translated: CATVYDSGDEAFF.

V usage is TRBV9 and J usage is TRBJ2-5; 8 nucleotides align to TRBD2. V dropped 3 bases and J dropped 5; count of bases not matched to a gene: 9. The CDR3 sequence is 15 residues long. Germline CDR1 is SGDLS and CDR2 is YYNGEE. The CDR3 region has the DNA TGTGCCAGCAGCGAGGAGCGGGGGCGGCTTGAGACCCAGTACTTC. Translation: CASSEERGRLETQYF.

Many counts were recorded for this clonotype. The rearrangement joins TRBV24-1 to TRBJ2-5; maybe TRBD2 (6 bases). The CDR3 spans 12 residues. The V end lost 9 bases, the J end lost 1 base, and 8 bases lay between the germline ends. CDR1 and CDR2 from the germline V gene are KGHDR and SFDVKD. This CDR3 is CATPGSQETQYF. The CDR3 region has the DNA TGTGCCACCCCCGGGAGCCAAGAGACCCAGTACTTC.

The rearrangement joins TRBV29-1 to TRBJ1-2; no clear D. Germline V gives CDR1 SQVTM, CDR2 ANQGSEA. V was shortened by 0 bases and J by 5 bases, with 10 bases between the two germline ends. This CDR3 comprises 13 residues. CDR3 nucleotides: TGCAGCGTTGAAGATATACACAGATATGGCTACACCTTC. Amino acids: CSVEDIHRYGYTF.

The V call is TRBV12-3 or TRBV12-4, the J call TRBJ2-1; 8 bases line up with TRBD2. Unmatched junction bases numbered 9, after V lost 3 bases and J lost 8 bases. The CDR3 covers 15 residues. In DNA, the CDR3 is TGTGCCAGCAGTTTCGGTCTAGCGGGTTTTGATGAGCAGTTCTTC. It specifies CASSFGLAGFDEQFF.

The genes are TRBV6-5 and TRBJ1-1; D gene ambiguous. V was trimmed by 6 bases and J by 4 bases, leaving 15 bases between them. The CDR3 extends over 14 amino acids. Germline lookup yields CDR1 MNHEY and CDR2 SVGAGI. The CDR3 DNA reads as TGTGCCAGCAGACCCTTTGGGGTACCCACTGAAGCTTTCTTT. It is translated as CASRPFGVPTEAFF.

This clonotype showed up many times. J is TRBJ1-3 and V is TRBV3-1, with 7 positions matching TRBD1. V shed 4 bases, J shed 4 bases, and the junction held 1 base outside the gene matches. This CDR3 spans 13 amino acids. The germline CDR1 and CDR2 sequences are LGHDT and YNNKEL (reference sequence). This CDR3 is CASSPGQGNTIYF. CDR3 in DNA: TGTGCCAGCAGCCCGGGACAGGGAAACACCATATATTTT.

The sample holds a few counts of this clonotype. The CDR3 spells CASSQAWGGEQYF. CDR3 nucleotide sequence: TGTGCCAGCAGCCAAGCCTGGGGGGGTGAGCAGTACTTC. The chain links TRBV3-1 to TRBJ2-7, with 7 bases identical to TRBD2. With V trimmed by 1 base and J by 7 bases, 4 bases remained unmatched. This CDR3 has 13 amino acids. CDR1 and CDR2 from the germline V gene are LGHDT and YNNKEL (reference sequence).

This clonotype has more than one count but fewer than ten. CDR3 residues: CASSQDILNWEQYF. The CDR3 region has the DNA TGTGCCAGCAGCCAAGATATCCTGAATTGGGAGCAGTACTTC. V gene TRBV4-2 combines with J gene TRBJ2-7; unclear D gene. Deletions cut 0 bases from V and 7 bases from J, with 13 bases between. Germline V CDR1 and CDR2: LGHNA, YNFKEQ. This CDR3 contains 14 residues.

This clonotype was seen many times. The V call is TRBV7-2, the J call TRBJ2-3; the D is unclear. CDR3 size: 13 residues. The ends were cut back, 5 bases at V and 5 bases at J, with 11 bases in the middle. Germline loops: CDR1 SGHTA, CDR2 FQGNSA. The CDR3 DNA follows: TGTGCCAGCAGCACCAGAGTGAGAGATACGCAGTATTTT. This codes for CASSTRVRDTQYF.

The V gene is TRBV6-5, the J gene TRBJ1-1, with D uncertain. Between the trimmed V and J ends, which lost 2 bases and 4 bases, there was a span of 14 bases. This CDR3 is 15 amino acids long. Looked up from germline, CDR1 is MNHEY and CDR2 is SVGAGI. The CDR3 nucleotides read TGTGCCAGCAGTTACGGTCGAGGATGGGGCACTGAAGCTTTCTTT. As protein: CASSYGRGWGTEAFF.